The entry that follows covers one T cell receptor (beta chain) sequence. Its target is not known. Assay used: immunoSEQ multiplex PCR; TCRdb lists only in-frame clones, some missing. The data show more than 80,000 clones, roughly 88% seen once. The sample is drawn from a study of identifying expanded T cells in peripheral blood. Points from the study as a whole: About 1.3 clones differed between technical replicates, versus roughly 17 and 20 over time.

Trimming removed 1 base from V and 0 bases from J, with 18 bases in between. The CDR3 extends over 19 amino acids. Germline CDR1 MDHEN, CDR2 SYDVKM. The clonotype comes from a person aged 18 to 70 in good health. The chain is built from TRBV28 and TRBJ2-2; D might be TRBD1 or TRBD2, each matching 5 bases. Sample: blood. In DNA form, the CDR3 reads TGTGCCAGCAGTTTATCGGGACCAGCTGACACTACGAACACCGGGGAGCTGTTTTTT. This encodes CASSLSGPADTTNTGELFF.